The rows below give T cell receptor beta chains drawn from one sample of a study of blood T cell repertoires in COVID-19. Repertoires were generated with immunoSEQ multiplex PCR, while TCRdb's copy carries only in-frame clones and drops some. Here the sample spans around 250,000 clones, roughly nine tenths being singletons. The sequenced sample was peripheral blood. The receptors originated from an older woman who had recovered from COVID-19. The CDR3 runs from the conserved cysteine through the conserved F or W.

J gene | V gene | CDR3 protein
TRBJ2-7 | TRBV6-5 | CASSSAGGAYF
TRBJ2-2 | TRBV11-3 | CASSRGTSPGTGELFF
TRBJ2-1 | TRBV7-7 | CASSLAGALYNEQFF
TRBJ2-2 | TRBV7-3 | CASSQGPATGELFF
TRBJ1-3 | TRBV6-5 | CASSWFQGSGNTIYF
TRBJ1-1 | TRBV7-3 | CASSLTVRSEAFF
TRBJ2-2 | TRBV7-2 | CASSSRPLTNTGELFF
TRBJ2-2 | TRBV5-1 | CASSSGQLNTGELFF
TRBJ1-1 | TRBV9 | CASSDRSYTEAFF
TRBJ2-7 | TRBV7-3 | CASSPGRGAYEQYF
TRBJ2-5 | TRBV15 | CATSRGILAGQETQYF
TRBJ2-2 | TRBV5-1 | CASSSDTNTGELFF
TRBJ2-5 | TRBV19 | CASSIDLETQYF
TRBJ1-5 | TRBV3-1/TRBV3-2 | CASSHQSSGPQHF
TRBJ1-1 | TRBV7-3 | CASSLILGAGAEAFF
TRBJ1-6 | TRBV25-1 | CASSVQSWNSPLHF
TRBJ2-5 | TRBV19 | CASSAQRGLGEETQYF
TRBJ2-5 | TRBV27 | CASSWDRVQETQYF
TRBJ2-5 | TRBV6-2/TRBV6-3 | CASSYSGATGTQYF
TRBJ1-1 | TRBV7-3 | CASSLTGGMNTEAFF
TRBJ1-1 | TRBV12-3/TRBV12-4 | CASSITGWEAFF
TRBJ2-2 | TRBV7-2 | CASDGLSNTGELFF
TRBJ2-1 | TRBV7-2 | CASSLGTSGGYSQFF
TRBJ1-5 | TRBV2 | CASMGDRGNQPQHF
TRBJ1-5 | TRBV6-6 | CASSPSGAAGDNQPQHF
TRBJ1-1 | TRBV5-1 | CASSFYGRTGVMNTEAFF
TRBJ1-5 | TRBV7-2 | CASSLPNQPQHF
TRBJ2-1 | TRBV2 | CASKGIAGGQEQFF
TRBJ2-5 | TRBV19 | CASSIRGTRETQYF
TRBJ1-1 | TRBV9 | CASSVGQGAGLDTEAFF
TRBJ2-2 | TRBV6-5 | CASSYRGPGELFF
TRBJ1-3 | TRBV4-3 | CASSRLTGGLTGNTIYF
TRBJ1-5 | TRBV3-1/TRBV3-2 | CASSQTGVGNQPQHF
TRBJ2-7 | TRBV5-1 | CASSTGTASDEQYF
TRBJ2-1 | TRBV5-4 | CASSFRGPYEQFF
TRBJ1-3 | TRBV7-3 | CASSLAGGGNTIYF
TRBJ2-7 | TRBV5-4 | CASSSSHEQYF
TRBJ2-7 | TRBV5-1 | CASSLLTGTYEQYF
TRBJ2-1 | TRBV27 | CASTLDSSPYNEQFF
TRBJ2-6 | TRBV27 | CASSPTTGARWANVLTF
TRBJ2-7 | TRBV7-8 | CASSGIIQGEQYF
TRBJ2-5 | TRBV13 | CASSYSGGPIVETQYF
TRBJ2-5 | TRBV2 | CASSVVAETQYF
TRBJ2-7 | TRBV28 | CASSRDRGGQYF
TRBJ1-5 | TRBV16 | CASSHVERGGQPQHF
TRBJ2-1 | TRBV6-5 | CASSYSRTGGPDEQFF
TRBJ2-1 | TRBV9 | CASSVATVNEQFF
TRBJ2-2 | TRBV20-1 | CSASGSRVDTGELFF